A single sample gave rise to the 26 T cell receptor beta chains below, sequenced in a study of cytomegalovirus exposure and HLA in healthy donors. The study ran its PCR with 60 Vbeta and 13 Jbeta primers. The repertoire was sequenced with immunoSEQ multiplex PCR; TCRdb's copy has only in-frame clones and lacks some. The data show approximately 140,000 clones, with around 79% seen just once and 3.1% held by the top ten. The material sequenced was PBMCs. The receptors derive from a female donor in good health and CMV-seronegative.

V and J are TRBV7-9 and TRBJ2-3, with D possibly being TRBD1 (6 bases). The germline V and J ends were trimmed by 5 bases and 2 bases, with 14 bases remaining between them. This CDR3 has 15 residues. Germline V CDR1 and CDR2: SEHNR, FQNEAQ (reference sequence). The CDR3 bases are TGTGCCAGCAGCCTCGGGACACTCATCACAGATACGCAGTATTTT. Translating it yields CASSLGTLITDTQYF.

The chain couples TRBV11-3 to TRBJ1-1; TRBD1 matches 8 bases. In germline, CDR1 is SGHNT, CDR2 YENEEA. CDR3 size: 14 residues. Trimming at V came to 5 bases and at J to 8 bases, leaving 10 bases not matched to a gene. This CDR3 reads CASSPDPRGHEAFF. The CDR3, as DNA: TGTGCCAGCAGCCCGGACCCCAGGGGGCACGAAGCTTTCTTT.

The chain uses TRBV4-3 and TRBJ2-3; the D gene is possibly TRBD2 (6 bases). This CDR3 region has 16 residues. Germline CDR1 is LGHNA and CDR2 is YSLEER. Trimming cost V 0 bases and J 3 bases, with 13 bases left between them. In DNA, the CDR3 is TGCGCCAGCAGCCAAGATGGAAATGGGGGGACAGATACGCAGTATTTT. This sequence encodes CASSQDGNGGTDTQYF.

This chain uses TRBV9 with TRBJ2-5; maybe TRBD2 (6 bases). Trimming stripped 2 bases from V and 5 bases from J, with 13 bases between. Germline values: CDR1 SGDLS, CDR2 YYNGEE. The CDR3 is 14 amino acids. The CDR3 region has the DNA TGTGCCAGCAGCGTCTCGGGACTCCCTGAGACCCAGTACTTC. This codes for CASSVSGLPETQYF.

The J gene is TRBJ2-1, the V gene TRBV29-1; D is perhaps TRBD1 (6 bases). With 7 bases removed from V and 8 bases from J, the gap between germline ends came to 18 bases. The CDR3 contains 13 residues. Germline-derived CDR1 and CDR2 are SQVTM and ANQGSEA. The CDR3 DNA sequence: TGCAGCGGTTCAGGGGCCCGGGGCGATGAGCAGTTCTTC. Translated: CSGSGARGDEQFF.

The chain joins TRBV5-4 to TRBJ2-7; D is ambiguous. V lost 2 bases and J 0 bases, leaving 6 bases between the germline ends. The length of the CDR3 is 13 residues. The germline V gene encodes CDR1 SGHNT and CDR2 YYREEE (reference sequence). The CDR3 bases are TGTGCCAGCAGCTTCTTGAGCTCCTACGAGCAGTACTTC. Translation gives CASSFLSSYEQYF.

The rearrangement joins TRBV27 to TRBJ1-2; D is perhaps TRBD1 (6 bases). The CDR3 contains 13 residues. Trimming stripped 6 bases from V and 6 bases from J, with 14 bases between. CDR1 is MNHEY, CDR2 SMNVEV, per germline (reference sequence). The CDR3 sequence: CASRRGGAHGYTF. DNA for the CDR3: TGTGCCAGCAGGAGGGGGGGAGCCCATGGCTACACCTTC.

The chain is built from TRBV6-5 and TRBJ1-4; tentatively, D is TRBD1 (5 bases). Germline CDR1 is MNHEY and CDR2 is SVGAGI. Trimming pared 2 bases from V and 1 base from J, leaving 11 bases between. The CDR3 sequence is 16 residues long. CDR3 coding DNA: TGTGCCAGCAGTTACCGGTACGGGGGAACTAATGAAAAACTGTTTTTT. This encodes CASSYRYGGTNEKLFF.

This rearrangement joins TRBV27 to TRBJ2-7; TRBD2 matches 11 bases. The CDR3 totals 15 residues. Germline V gene data show CDR1 as MNHEY and CDR2 as SMNVEV (reference sequence). With V trimmed by 6 bases and J by 0 bases, 4 bases remained unmatched. The CDR3 DNA reads as TGTGCCAGCAGGGGGGGGACTAGCGGCTCCTACGAGCAGTACTTC. Residues: CASRGGTSGSYEQYF.

The table lists this clone with many counts. The chain joins TRBV10-3 to TRBJ2-7; D possibly corresponds to TRBD1 (7 bases). The length of the CDR3 is 13 residues. Germline V gene data show CDR1 as ENHRY and CDR2 as SYGVKD. Trimming pared 9 bases from V and 5 bases from J, leaving 17 bases between. CDR3 amino acids: CAIEGAWEDEQYF. CDR3 coding DNA: TGTGCCATTGAGGGGGCTTGGGAGGACGAGCAGTACTTC.

This chain joins TRBV19 and TRBJ1-3; no clear D. This CDR3 spans 11 amino acids. The V end lost 9 bases, the J end lost 3 bases, and 6 bases lay between the germline ends. Germline assignment: CDR1 LNHDA and CDR2 SQIVND (reference sequence). CDR3 protein: CASISGNTIYF. CDR3 sequence (DNA): TGTGCCAGCATCAGTGGAAACACCATATATTTT. Complete variable domain (other parts from reference TRBV19 and TRBJ1-3): DGGITQSPKYLFRKEGQNVTLSCEQNLNHDAMYWYRQDPGQGLRLIYYSQIVNDFQKGDIAEGYSVSREKKESFPLTVTSAQKNPTAFYLCASISGNTIYFGEGSWLTVV.

This rearrangement joins TRBV6-6 to TRBJ2-7; 10 nucleotides line up with TRBD1. V lost 4 bases, J lost 6 bases, and 6 bases stayed unmatched. The CDR3 has 14 residues. Germline assignment: CDR1 MNHNY and CDR2 SVGAGI (reference sequence). This CDR3 reads CASSSPGQGGEQYF. DNA for the CDR3: TGTGCCAGCAGTTCGCCAGGACAGGGGGGCGAGCAGTACTTC.

CDR3 amino acids: CASSETAYSGANVLTF. In DNA, the CDR3 is TGCGCCAGCAGCGAGACAGCTTACTCTGGGGCCAACGTCCTGACTTTC. The chain is built from TRBV4-3 and TRBJ2-6, with D perhaps matching TRBD1 (5 bases). The V and J ends lost 5 bases and 0 bases respectively, with 11 bases between them. This CDR3 is 16 amino acids long. CDR1 and CDR2 from the germline V gene are LGHNA and YSLEER.

CDR3 protein: CASLDSDTIYF. The DNA of the CDR3 is TGTGCCAGTCTGGACTCCGACACCATATATTTT. The chain recombines TRBV28 with TRBJ1-3; D gene unclear. This CDR3 spans 11 amino acids. Deletions cut 9 bases from V and 8 bases from J, with 11 bases between. CDR1 is MDHEN, CDR2 SYDVKM, per germline.

This clone was counted a few times. This chain uses TRBV7-9 with TRBJ2-1; D is possibly TRBD1 (5 bases). The CDR3 has 11 residues. Germline-derived CDR1 and CDR2 are SEHNR and FQNEAQ (reference sequence). Trimming pared 8 bases from V and 8 bases from J, leaving 10 bases between. CDR3 protein: CASERGDEQFF. The CDR3 DNA sequence: TGTGCCAGCGAAAGGGGCGATGAGCAGTTCTTC.

The V call is TRBV6-5, the J call TRBJ1-1, with 10 bases matching TRBD1. J was trimmed by 6 bases and V by 2 bases; bases with no gene match: 9. The CDR3 length is 16 residues. Per the germline V gene, CDR1 is MNHEY and CDR2 is SVGAGI. As DNA, the CDR3 is TGTGCCAGCAGTTACACGGTTGACAGGGGGCTGCCTGAAGCTTTCTTT. It codes for CASSYTVDRGLPEAFF.

The CDR3 reads CASSLAGSVASGEAFF. The CDR3 region has the DNA TGCGCCAGCAGCTTGGCGGGGTCAGTGGCCTCCGGTGAAGCTTTCTTT. This sequence joins TRBV5-1 and TRBJ1-1, with D hard to call. Trimming took 0 bases from V and 7 from J, leaving 19 bases between them. The CDR3 has 16 residues. CDR1 SGHRS and CDR2 YFSETQ come from the germline V gene.

This chain links TRBV5-1 with TRBJ2-7; TRBD1 matches 7 bases. Germline lookup yields CDR1 SGHRS and CDR2 YFSETQ. This CDR3 contains 16 residues. V trimming: 4 bases; J trimming: 0 bases; junction bases outside the gene matches: 10. CDR3 in DNA: TGCGCCAGCAGCGGCCGACAGGGACCCTTCTCCTACGAGCAGTACTTC. As protein: CASSGRQGPFSYEQYF.

The chain couples TRBV7-8 to TRBJ2-5; the D gene is possibly TRBD2 (6 bases). The V gene's germline CDR1 is SGHVS and CDR2 FQNEAQ. The CDR3 extends over 17 amino acids. Trimming took 1 base from V and 2 from J, leaving 17 bases between them. CDR3 bases: TGTGCCAGCAGCTTAGTAAGCCGGGGGAACATACAAGAGACCCAGTACTTC. Translated: CASSLVSRGNIQETQYF.

The chain joins TRBV7-8 to TRBJ2-7; TRBD1 might be the D (5 bases). The CDR3 extends over 16 amino acids. CDR1 and CDR2 (germline): SGHVS, FQNEAQ. The V gene lost 5 bases and the J gene lost 0 bases, with 17 bases spanning the gap. CDR3: CASSNPAWGGSYEQYF. CDR3 bases: TGTGCCAGCAGCAACCCGGCCTGGGGCGGCTCCTACGAGCAGTACTTC.

The rearrangement uses TRBV5-4 and TRBJ1-2; D possibly corresponds to TRBD1 (5 bases). This CDR3 contains 14 residues. Trimming pared 4 bases from V and 6 bases from J, leaving 16 bases between. CDR1 SGHNT and CDR2 YYREEE come from the germline V gene (reference sequence). The CDR3 region is CASSAGRRVDGYTF. In DNA, the CDR3 is TGTGCCAGCAGCGCGGGGCGTAGAGTGGATGGCTACACCTTC.

This rearrangement joins TRBV9 to TRBJ1-4; 11 nucleotides align to TRBD1. The CDR3 loop spans 13 amino acids. Germline V gene sequence: CDR1 SGDLS, CDR2 YYNGEE. V lost 0 bases, J lost 11 bases, and 0 bases stayed unmatched. CDR3: CASSVGDRGKLFF. In nucleotides, the CDR3 is TGTGCCAGCAGCGTAGGGGACAGGGGGAAACTGTTTTTT.

This clone was seen more than once but under ten times. The chain recombines TRBV27 with TRBJ1-2; 7 bases fit TRBD1. CDR1 is MNHEY and CDR2 is SMNVEV in the germline V gene (reference sequence). CDR3 length: 17 residues. With 7 bases clipped from V and 7 bases from J, the junction kept 21 bases outside the gene matches. The DNA for the CDR3 is TGTGCCAGCACCCTCACCGGGATGAACAGGGCAGGGGGTGGCTACACCTTC. Its translation is CASTLTGMNRAGGGYTF.

V is TRBV9 and J is TRBJ1-2; TRBD1 is a possible D gene (5 bases). Trimming cost V 0 bases and J 7 bases, with 13 bases left between them. Germline V CDR1 and CDR2: SGDLS, YYNGEE. CDR3 size: 14 residues. CDR3 region: CASSVAVSGGGYTF. In DNA, the CDR3 is TGTGCCAGCAGCGTAGCGGTGTCGGGGGGTGGCTACACCTTC.

This clone was seen more than once but under ten times. This chain joins TRBV6-5 and TRBJ2-3; TRBD1 is a possible D gene (7 bases). In germline, CDR1 is MNHEY, CDR2 SVGAGI. The CDR3 sequence is 15 residues long. V lost 5 bases and J lost 0, with 12 bases in between. CDR3 sequence: CASSRQGGSTDTQYF. CDR3 coding DNA: TGTGCCAGCAGTCGACAGGGAGGCAGCACAGATACGCAGTATTTT.

The CDR3 protein is CASSAFTGELFF. The CDR3, as DNA: TGTGCCAGCAGCGCCTTCACCGGGGAGCTGTTTTTT. The chain carries TRBV9 and TRBJ2-2, with D unclear. V was pared by 3 bases and J by 4 bases, with 4 bases between. The V gene's germline CDR1 is SGDLS and CDR2 YYNGEE. The CDR3 length is 12 residues.